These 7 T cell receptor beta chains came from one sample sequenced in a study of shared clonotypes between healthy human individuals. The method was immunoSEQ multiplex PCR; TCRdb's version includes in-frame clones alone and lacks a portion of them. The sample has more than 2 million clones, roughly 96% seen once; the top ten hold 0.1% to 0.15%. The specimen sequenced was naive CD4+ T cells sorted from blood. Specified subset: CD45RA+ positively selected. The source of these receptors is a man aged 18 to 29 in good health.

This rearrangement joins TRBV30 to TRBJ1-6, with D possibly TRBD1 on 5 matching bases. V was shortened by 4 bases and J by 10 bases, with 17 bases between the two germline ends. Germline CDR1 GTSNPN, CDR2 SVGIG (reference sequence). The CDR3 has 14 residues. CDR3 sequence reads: CAWTTGQGVSPLHF. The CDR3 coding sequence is TGTGCCTGGACTACAGGTCAGGGTGTCTCACCCCTCCACTTT.

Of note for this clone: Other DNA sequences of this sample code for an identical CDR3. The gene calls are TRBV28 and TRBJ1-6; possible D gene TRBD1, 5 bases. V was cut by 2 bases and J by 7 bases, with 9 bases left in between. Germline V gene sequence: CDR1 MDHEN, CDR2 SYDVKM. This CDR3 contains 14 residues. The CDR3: CASSLQGTNSPLHF. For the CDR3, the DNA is TGTGCCAGCAGTTTACAGGGAACCAATTCACCCCTCCACTTT.

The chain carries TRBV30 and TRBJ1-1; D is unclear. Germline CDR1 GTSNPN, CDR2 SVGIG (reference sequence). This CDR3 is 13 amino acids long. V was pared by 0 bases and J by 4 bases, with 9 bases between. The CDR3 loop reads CAWSVQILTEAFF. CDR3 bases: TGTGCCTGGAGTGTACAGATCCTCACTGAAGCTTTCTTT. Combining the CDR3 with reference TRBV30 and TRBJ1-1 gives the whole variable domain SQTIHQWPATLVQPVGSPLSLECTVEGTSNPNLYWYRQAAGRGLQLLFYSVGIGQISSEVPQNLSASRPQDRQFILSSKKLLLSDSGFYLCAWSVQILTEAFFGQGTRLTVV.

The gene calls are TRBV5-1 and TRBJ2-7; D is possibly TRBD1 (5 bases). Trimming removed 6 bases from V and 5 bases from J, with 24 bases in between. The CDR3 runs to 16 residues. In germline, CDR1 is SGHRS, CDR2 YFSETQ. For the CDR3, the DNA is TGCGCCAGCACCCCAAGCACCAATCAGGGTTTCGACGAGCAGTACTTC. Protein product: CASTPSTNQGFDEQYF.

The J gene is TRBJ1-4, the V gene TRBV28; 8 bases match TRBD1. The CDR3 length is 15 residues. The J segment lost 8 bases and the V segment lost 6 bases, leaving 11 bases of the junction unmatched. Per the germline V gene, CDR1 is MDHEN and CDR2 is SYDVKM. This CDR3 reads CASRGTGPRLEKLFF. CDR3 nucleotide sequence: TGTGCCAGCAGGGGGACAGGCCCGAGGTTGGAAAAACTGTTTTTT.

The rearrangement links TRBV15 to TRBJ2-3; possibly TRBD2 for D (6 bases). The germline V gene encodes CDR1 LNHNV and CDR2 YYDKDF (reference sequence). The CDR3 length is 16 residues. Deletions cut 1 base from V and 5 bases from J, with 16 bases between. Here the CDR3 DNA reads TGTGCCACCAGCAGAGGCCCGGCACTAGCCGAAGATACGCAGTATTTT. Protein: CATSRGPALAEDTQYF.

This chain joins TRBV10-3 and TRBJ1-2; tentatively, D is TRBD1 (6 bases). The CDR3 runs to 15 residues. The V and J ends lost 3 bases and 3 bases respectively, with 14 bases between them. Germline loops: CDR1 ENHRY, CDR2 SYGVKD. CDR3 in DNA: TGTGCCATCAGTGAACAGGGCATCGGGGACTATGGCTACACCTTC. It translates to CAISEQGIGDYGYTF.